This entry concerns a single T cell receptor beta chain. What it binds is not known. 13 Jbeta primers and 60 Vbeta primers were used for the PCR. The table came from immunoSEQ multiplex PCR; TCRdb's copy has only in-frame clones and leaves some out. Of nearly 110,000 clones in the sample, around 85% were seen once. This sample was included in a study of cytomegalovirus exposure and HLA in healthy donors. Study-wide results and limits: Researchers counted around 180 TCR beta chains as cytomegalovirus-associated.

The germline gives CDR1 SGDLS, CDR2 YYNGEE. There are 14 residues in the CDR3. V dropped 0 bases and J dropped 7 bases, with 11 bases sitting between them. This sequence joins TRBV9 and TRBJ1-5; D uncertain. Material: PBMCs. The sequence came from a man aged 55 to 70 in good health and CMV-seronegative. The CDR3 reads CASSVERPRQPQHF. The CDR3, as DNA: TGTGCCAGCAGCGTAGAACGGCCTAGGCAGCCCCAGCATTTT.